A selection of T cell receptor beta chains follows, all from one sample in a study of blood T cells in healthy people across ages. Via MiXCR, TCRdb re-called the 5' RACE reads, giving one row per CDR3 protein. Of hundreds of thousands of distinct CDR3 sequences in the sample, 58% are singletons; the top ten hold over 20%. Sequenced: blood. These receptors all stem from a man aged 25-40 years in good health. CDR3s include the opening cysteine and the closing phenylalanine or tryptophan. The order of the fields is D gene, V gene, J gene, clone size, CDR3 protein. The D gene is left open where the match is weak. Expanded clones get a size class; other rows say once, few or many, or leave the size out.

-	TRBV20-1	TRBJ2-7	once	CSAGGSSYNEQYF
TRBD2	TRBV6-5	TRBJ2-5	-	CASSYWLAGDQETQYF
-	TRBV20-1	TRBJ2-1	few	CSARPIHRPGDSYNEQFF
-	TRBV6-2/TRBV6-3	TRBJ2-3	once	CASIGLRFEDTQYF
-	TRBV27	TRBJ1-2	-	CASSLSRRGGYTF
-	TRBV20-1	TRBJ2-1	few	CSARNTGHEQFF
TRBD2	TRBV4-3	TRBJ2-1	-	CASSPTWGEGPGNEQFF
TRBD1	TRBV14	TRBJ2-3	-	CASSALTGGGTDTQYF
TRBD1	TRBV2	TRBJ1-2	-	CASSMRVVTGGGSGYTF
TRBD1	TRBV4-2	TRBJ2-7	few	CATEDRDTYEQYF
TRBD1	TRBV5-1	TRBJ2-6	few	CASSFPAGQGVSGANVLTF
-	TRBV10-3	TRBJ1-6	-	CAISVSIDSPLHF
TRBD2	TRBV2	TRBJ2-1	-	CASSRAPSGAYNEQFF
TRBD2	TRBV20-1	TRBJ2-1	-	CSAENRGGPYNEQFF
-	TRBV14	-	few	CASSQSGIVHEQYF
TRBD1	TRBV7-8	TRBJ1-2	-	CASSLATGGGYTF
TRBD2	TRBV5-5	TRBJ2-5	-	CASSWGLPREQYF
TRBD1	TRBV28	TRBJ2-6	-	CASSLSRGLAGANVLTF
-	TRBV28	TRBJ2-6	many	CASSFWADYSGANVLTF
-	TRBV7-2	TRBJ2-3	-	CASSPKKASLPGFTDTQYF
TRBD1	TRBV29-1	TRBJ1-5	few	CSVGQGADSDQPQHF
TRBD2	TRBV7-3	TRBJ2-7	-	CASSLGREGLYEQYF
-	TRBV5-1	TRBJ2-1	-	CASSPPLGGSYNEQFF
-	TRBV20-1	TRBJ1-2	once	CSASLRSNYGYTF
TRBD1	TRBV10-3	TRBJ1-6	few	CAISDDRGGLHF
TRBD1	TRBV29-1	TRBJ1-4	few	CSVDRGPGEKLFF
-	TRBV16	-	-	CASSPVILNIQYF
-	TRBV16	TRBJ1-6	few	CASSQETYNSPLHF
-	TRBV29-1	TRBJ2-1	few	CSVRPAERNEQFF
-	TRBV20-1	-	-	CSVIPPGLAYEQYF